These T cell receptor beta chains were read from a single sample in a study of blood T cells in healthy people across ages. From the 5' RACE reads, TCRdb called clonotypes with MiXCR, one entry per CDR3 protein. The data show fewer than 1.5 million distinct CDR3 sequences, with 42% seen just once and less than 8% held by the top ten. Sequencing was done on a sample of blood. The source is a woman in her late teens or twenties in good health. CDR3s include the opening cysteine and the closing phenylalanine or tryptophan. D genes are given only for firm matches. A clone size is listed for some rows: how often the clone was seen (once, few, many), or a class if it is expanded.

TRBJ1-2 | . | TRBV3-1 | few | TGTGCCAGCAGCCAAGGTACAGGACCATACACCTTC | CASSQGTGPYTF
TRBJ1-4 | . | TRBV7-8 | . | TGTGCCAGCAGCTTGTCCCCAGGGCGCTTGGTGGAAAAACTGTTTTTT | CASSLSPGRLVEKLFF
TRBJ1-5 | TRBD1 | TRBV12-5 | . | TGTGCTAGTGGTTTGGTAAATGCAGGGGGCGATCAGCCCCAGCATTTT | CASGLVNAGGDQPQHF
TRBJ2-7 | . | TRBV5-5 | few | TGTGCCAGCAGCTTGGCCACGTTCCGTTACTCCTACAATGAGCAGTACTTC | CASSLATFRYSYNEQYF
TRBJ2-7 | . | TRBV12-5 | . | TGTGCTAGTGGTTGGCGAGTCAGGGGGGCCTCCTACGAGCAGTACTTC | CASGWRVRGASYEQYF
TRBJ1-1 | TRBD1 | TRBV14 | once | TGTGCCAGCAGCCAGTCCGGGACAGCGTTCACTGAAGCTTTCTTT | CASSQSGTAFTEAFF
TRBJ2-5 | . | TRBV28 | . | TGTGCCAGCAGTTTGGATAACCCCACGGCGGAGACCCAGTACTTC | CASSLDNPTAETQYF
TRBJ2-7 | . | TRBV6-5 | . | TGTGCCAGCAGTTACTCGTCGAGGACCTATAGAGATTACGAGCAGTACTTC | CASSYSSRTYRDYEQYF
TRBJ1-5 | TRBD1 | TRBV20-1 | once | TGCAGTGCTAGAGATCTCCAGGGGGCCTATAGCAATCAGCCCCAGCATTTT | CSARDLQGAYSNQPQHF
TRBJ2-5 | . | TRBV6-5 | . | TGTGCCAGCAGCCACTATCCGACTGCCAAAGAGACCCAGTACTTC | CASSHYPTAKETQYF
TRBJ2-7 | TRBD1 | TRBV9 | . | TGTGCCAGCAGCGACCGGGACAGTTACTACGAGCAGTACTTC | CASSDRDSYYEQYF
TRBJ2-3 | TRBD2 | TRBV11-3 | few | TGTGCCAGCAGCTTAGACCCCCCCGGACTAGCGGGGACAGATACGCAGTATTTT | CASSLDPPGLAGTDTQYF
TRBJ2-1 | . | TRBV12-3/TRBV12-4 | . | TGTGCCAGCAGCCGAACCATTAGCAGCAATGGGCAGTTCTTC | CASSRTISSNGQFF
TRBJ1-1 | . | TRBV20-1 | . | TGCAGTGCTACGGACCTGAACACTGAAGCTTTCTTT | CSATDLNTEAFF
TRBJ2-5 | . | TRBV7-3 | . | TGTGCCAGCAGCTTACAGGGGATTCAAGAGGCCCAGTACTTC | CASSLQGIQEAQYF
TRBJ2-7 | . | TRBV28 | . | TGTGCCAGCAGTTTGATCGGCGGAAGATCCTACGAGCAGTACTTC | CASSLIGGRSYEQYF
TRBJ1-6 | . | TRBV6-1 | once | TGTGCCAGCAGTGAAATAGGCAGGGCAACGGCGTCACCCCTCCACTTT | CASSEIGRATASPLHF
TRBJ2-7 | TRBD2 | TRBV4-1 | . | TGCGCCAGCAGCCAAGATCGACTAGCGGGAGTCGCCTACGAGCAGTACTTC | CASSQDRLAGVAYEQYF
TRBJ2-3 | . | TRBV2 | few | TGTGCCAGCAGTAGGACTACGGCTCGGTATTTT | CASSRTTARYF
TRBJ1-2 | TRBD1 | TRBV11-1 | . | TGTGCCAGCAGCCCAGGGGGCGTTCGCACCTTC | CASSPGGVRTF
TRBJ1-1 | . | TRBV6-1 | few | TGTGCCAGCAGTGAAGACAGGAGCGGCACTGAAGCTTTCTTT | CASSEDRSGTEAFF
TRBJ1-5 | . | TRBV21-1 | . | TGTGCCAGCAGCAAAGATGGGTATCAGCCCCAGCATTTT | CASSKDGYQPQHF
TRBJ2-7 | . | TRBV20-1 | many | TGCAGTGCTAGACTGGCAGGGACCTACGAGCAGTACTTC | CSARLAGTYEQYF
TRBJ2-7 | . | TRBV6-2/TRBV6-3 | . | TGTGCCAGCACCAACTCTAGCCCTCGGTCCAATGAGCAGTACTTC | CASTNSSPRSNEQYF
TRBJ1-2 | TRBD1 | TRBV15 | few | TGTGCCACTAAGACAGGGGATGGTGGCTACACCTTC | CATKTGDGGYTF
TRBJ2-7 | TRBD2 | TRBV7-2 | few | TGTGCCAGCAGGCCAGCTAGCGGCTACGAGCAGTACTTC | CASRPASGYEQYF
TRBJ2-6 | TRBD1 | TRBV3-1 | . | TGTGCCAGCAGCCTAGATACGGGACAGGGGGTAGGGTCTGGGGCCAACGTCCTGACTTTC | CASSLDTGQGVGSGANVLTF
TRBJ1-2 | . | TRBV4-1 | few | TGCGCCAGCAGCCAAGATGGCACAGCCATCTATGGCTACACCTTC | CASSQDGTAIYGYTF
TRBJ2-3 | TRBD2 | TRBV12-3/TRBV12-4 | few | TGTGCCAGCAGTCGGGCCGGGAGCGGGGGGTCAGATACGCAGTATTTT | CASSRAGSGGSDTQYF
TRBJ1-5 | . | TRBV20-1 | . | TGCAGTGTCCCCGGGGGCGGCAATCAGCCCCAGCATTTT | CSVPGGGNQPQHF
TRBJ1-1 | . | TRBV4-1 | . | TGCGCCAGCAGCCATGGTGTCGGAACGAACACTGAAGCTTTCTTT | CASSHGVGTNTEAFF
TRBJ2-6 | TRBD1 | TRBV6-1 | . | TGTGCCAGCAAAACTATACCGGGACAGGGAACTCCTGGGGCCAACGTCCTGACTTTC | CASKTIPGQGTPGANVLTF
TRBJ2-3 | TRBD2 | TRBV24-1 | few | TGTGCCACCAGTGATCTGGGAGGGACCTCAGATACGCAGTATTTT | CATSDLGGTSDTQYF
TRBJ2-5 | . | TRBV9 | once | TGTGCCAGCAGCCCGGGGGAACTAGCTCAAGAGACCCAGTACTTC | CASSPGELAQETQYF
TRBJ2-1 | TRBD2 | TRBV10-3 | few | TGTGCCATCCGATGGACGGACGGACTAGCGGTTGAGCAGTTCTTC | CAIRWTDGLAVEQFF
TRBJ2-5 | . | TRBV7-2 | . | TGTGCCAGCAGCTTAGAAACGGTCCAAGAGACCCAGTACTTC | CASSLETVQETQYF
TRBJ2-7 | . | TRBV6-1 | . | TGTGCCAGCAGCGACGGACCGACAGGTTCCTACGAGCAGTACTTC | CASSDGPTGSYEQYF
TRBJ2-1 | TRBD2 | TRBV7-8 | . | TGTGCCAGCAGCTTAGGGGGCGGGGGGGCCCTCAATGAGCAGTTCTTC | CASSLGGGGALNEQFF
TRBJ1-5 | . | TRBV20-1 | few | TGCAGTGCTAGAGAGGCCCGGGCCAATCAGCCCCAGCATTTT | CSAREARANQPQHF
TRBJ1-1 | . | TRBV11-1 | once | TGTGCCAGCAGCTGGGACCTTACTGGGAACACTGAAGCTTTCTTT | CASSWDLTGNTEAFF
TRBJ1-1 | . | TRBV5-1 | . | TGCGCCAGCAGCTTGGACGGACGGTCGAACACTGAAGCTTTCTTT | CASSLDGRSNTEAFF